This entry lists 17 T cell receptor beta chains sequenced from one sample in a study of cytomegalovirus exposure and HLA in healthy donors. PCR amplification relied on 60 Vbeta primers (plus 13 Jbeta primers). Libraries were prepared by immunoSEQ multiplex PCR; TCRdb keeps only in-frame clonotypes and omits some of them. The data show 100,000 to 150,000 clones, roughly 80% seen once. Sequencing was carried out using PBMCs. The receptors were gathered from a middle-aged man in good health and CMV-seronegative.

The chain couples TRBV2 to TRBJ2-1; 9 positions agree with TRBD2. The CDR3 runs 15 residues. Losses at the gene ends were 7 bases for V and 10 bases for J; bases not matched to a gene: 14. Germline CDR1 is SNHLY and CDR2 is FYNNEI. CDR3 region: CASNSPLAGRWEQFF. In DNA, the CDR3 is TGTGCCAGCAACTCTCCTCTAGCGGGGCGTTGGGAGCAGTTCTTC. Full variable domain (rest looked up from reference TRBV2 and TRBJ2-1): EPEVTQTPSHQVTQMGQEVILRCVPISNHLYFYWYRQILGQKVEFLVSFYNNEISEKSEIFDDQFSVERPDGSNFTLKIRSTKLEDSAMYFCASNSPLAGRWEQFFGPGTRLTVL.

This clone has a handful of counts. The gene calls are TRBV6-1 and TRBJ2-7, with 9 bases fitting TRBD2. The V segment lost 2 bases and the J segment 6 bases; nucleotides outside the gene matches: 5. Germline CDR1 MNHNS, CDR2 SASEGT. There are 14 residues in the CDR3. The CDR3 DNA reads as TGTGCCAGCAGTGAAAGGGCGGGAGGGGGCGAGCAGTACTTC. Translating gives CASSERAGGGEQYF.

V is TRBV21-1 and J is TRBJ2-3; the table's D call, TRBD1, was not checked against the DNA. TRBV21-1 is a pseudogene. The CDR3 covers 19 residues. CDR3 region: CASSKLPSGDSPSTDTQYF. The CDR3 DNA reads TGTGCCAGCAGCAAACTGCCATCCGGGGACAGTCCCTCCACAGATACGCAGTATTTT.

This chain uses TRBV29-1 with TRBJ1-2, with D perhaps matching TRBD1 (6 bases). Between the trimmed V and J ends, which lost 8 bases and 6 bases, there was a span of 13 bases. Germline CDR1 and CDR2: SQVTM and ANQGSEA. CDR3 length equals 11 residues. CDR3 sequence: CSLQGSDGYTF. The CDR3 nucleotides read TGCAGCCTACAGGGTTCCGATGGCTACACCTTC.

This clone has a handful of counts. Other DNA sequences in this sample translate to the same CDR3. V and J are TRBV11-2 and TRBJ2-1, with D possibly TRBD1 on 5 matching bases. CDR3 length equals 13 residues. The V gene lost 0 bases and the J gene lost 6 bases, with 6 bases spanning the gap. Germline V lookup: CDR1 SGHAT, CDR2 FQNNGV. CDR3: CASSLDRVNEQFF. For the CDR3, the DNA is TGTGCCAGCAGCTTAGACAGGGTCAATGAGCAGTTCTTC.

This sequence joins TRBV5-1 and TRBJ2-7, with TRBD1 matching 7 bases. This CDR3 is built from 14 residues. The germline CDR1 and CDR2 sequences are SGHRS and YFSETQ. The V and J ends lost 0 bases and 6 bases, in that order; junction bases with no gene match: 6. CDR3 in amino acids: CASSLGQGSVEQYF. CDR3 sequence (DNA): TGCGCCAGCAGCTTGGGACAGGGTTCTGTCGAGCAGTACTTC.

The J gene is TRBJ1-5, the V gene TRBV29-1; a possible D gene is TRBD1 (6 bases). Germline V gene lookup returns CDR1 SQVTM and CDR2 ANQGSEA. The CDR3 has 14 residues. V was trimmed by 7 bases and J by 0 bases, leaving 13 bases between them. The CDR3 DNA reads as TGCAGCGCCTCGACAGGAAATAGCAATCAGCCCCAGCATTTT. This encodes CSASTGNSNQPQHF.

The CDR3 reads CASSQNGAGGGEQYF. In DNA form, the CDR3 reads TGTGCCAGCAGTCAGAACGGGGCAGGGGGCGGAGAGCAGTACTTC. This chain connects TRBV28 to TRBJ2-7, with TRBD1 matching 8 bases. V gave up 5 bases and J gave up 7 bases; unmatched junction bases: 13. The germline V gene has CDR1 MDHEN and CDR2 SYDVKM. The CDR3 is made up of 15 amino acids.

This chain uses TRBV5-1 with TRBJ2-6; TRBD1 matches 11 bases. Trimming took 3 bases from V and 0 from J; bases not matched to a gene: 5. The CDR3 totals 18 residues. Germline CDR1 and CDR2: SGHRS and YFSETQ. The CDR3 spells CASSSGTGGFSGANVLTF. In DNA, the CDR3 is TGCGCCAGCAGCTCAGGGACAGGGGGGTTCTCTGGGGCCAACGTCCTGACTTTC.

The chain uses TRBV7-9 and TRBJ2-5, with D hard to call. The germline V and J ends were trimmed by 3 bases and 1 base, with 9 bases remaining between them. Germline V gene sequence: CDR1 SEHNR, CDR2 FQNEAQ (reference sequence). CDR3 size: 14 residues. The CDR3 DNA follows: TGTGCCAGCAGCTTTGTACAGATCCAAGAGACCCAGTACTTC. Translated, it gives CASSFVQIQETQYF.

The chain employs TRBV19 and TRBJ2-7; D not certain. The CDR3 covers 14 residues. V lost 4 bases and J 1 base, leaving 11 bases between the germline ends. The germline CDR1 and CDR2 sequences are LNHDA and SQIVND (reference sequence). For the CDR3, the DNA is TGTGCCAGTAGTAGATCCACACCGTCCTACGAGCAGTACTTC. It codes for CASSRSTPSYEQYF. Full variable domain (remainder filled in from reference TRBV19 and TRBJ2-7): DGGITQSPKYLFRKEGQNVTLSCEQNLNHDAMYWYRQDPGQGLRLIYYSQIVNDFQKGDIAEGYSVSREKKESFPLTVTSAQKNPTAFYLCASSRSTPSYEQYFGPGTRLTVT.

This chain's CDR3 is CASTRTENYEQYF. The CDR3 bases are TGTGCCAGCACCAGGACAGAGAACTACGAGCAGTACTTC. The rearrangement joins TRBV6-1 to TRBJ2-7; tentative D call: TRBD1 (6 bases). Germline CDR1 and CDR2: MNHNS and SASEGT. The V end lost 7 bases, the J end lost 3 bases, and 13 bases lay between the germline ends. The CDR3 is 13 residues long.

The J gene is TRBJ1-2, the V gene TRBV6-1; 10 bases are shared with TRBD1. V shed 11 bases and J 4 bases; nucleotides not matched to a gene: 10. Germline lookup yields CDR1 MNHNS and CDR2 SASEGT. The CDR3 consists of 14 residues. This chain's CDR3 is CAGTGTGAPYGYTF. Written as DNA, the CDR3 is TGTGCCGGTACCGGGACAGGGGCCCCCTATGGCTACACCTTC.

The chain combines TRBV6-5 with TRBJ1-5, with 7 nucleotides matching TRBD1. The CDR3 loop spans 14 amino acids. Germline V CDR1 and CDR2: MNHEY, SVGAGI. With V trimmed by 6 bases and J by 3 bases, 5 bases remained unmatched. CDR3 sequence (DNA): TGTGCCAGCAGACCTACAGGGGTCAATCAGCCCCAGCATTTT. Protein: CASRPTGVNQPQHF.

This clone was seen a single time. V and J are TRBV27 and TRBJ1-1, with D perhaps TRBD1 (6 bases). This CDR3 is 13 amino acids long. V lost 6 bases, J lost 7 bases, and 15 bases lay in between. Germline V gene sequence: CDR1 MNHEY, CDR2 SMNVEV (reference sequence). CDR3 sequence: CASRGAQGSEAFF. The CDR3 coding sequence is TGTGCCAGCAGGGGGGCTCAGGGGAGTGAAGCTTTCTTT.

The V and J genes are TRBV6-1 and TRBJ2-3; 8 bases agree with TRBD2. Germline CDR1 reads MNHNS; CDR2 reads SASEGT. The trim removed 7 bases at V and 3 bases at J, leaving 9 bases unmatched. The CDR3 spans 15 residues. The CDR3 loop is CASTDGGGGTDTQYF. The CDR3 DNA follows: TGTGCCAGCACCGACGGGGGGGGCGGAACAGATACGCAGTATTTT.

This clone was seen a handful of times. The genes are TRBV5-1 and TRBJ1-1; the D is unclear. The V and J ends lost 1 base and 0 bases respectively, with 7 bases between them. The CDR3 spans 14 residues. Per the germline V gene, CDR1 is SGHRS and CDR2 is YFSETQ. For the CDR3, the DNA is TGCGCCAGCAGCTTGTTTGGCCTGAACACTGAAGCTTTCTTT. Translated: CASSLFGLNTEAFF.